Below are 25 T cell receptor beta chains sequenced from a single sample in a study of T cell clonotyping in hematopoietic cell transplantation. Libraries were prepared by immunoSEQ multiplex PCR; TCRdb keeps only in-frame clonotypes and omits some of them. Of some 5,100 clones listed, 70% to 85% are singletons. Sequenced here: PBMCs, sampled 100 days after allogeneic stem cell transplant. These receptors were taken from a male patient between 45 and 60 years old who had an allogeneic stem cell transplant from an unrelated donor, so the T cells may come from the graft donor. Some clones in this sample may be carry-over from other donors' samples.

V is TRBV7-6 and J is TRBJ2-1, with 8 positions matching TRBD2. V lost 3 bases to trimming and J lost 6 bases; unmatched junction nucleotides: 13. The CDR3 has 17 residues. Germline-derived CDR1 and CDR2 are SGHVS and FNYEAQ. Here the CDR3 DNA reads TGTGCCAGCAGCTTGCCACCAAGCGGGGGAAATACCAATGAGCAGTTCTTC. This gives the protein CASSLPPSGGNTNEQFF. Full variable domain (remainder filled in from reference TRBV7-6 and TRBJ2-1): GAGVSQSPRYKVTKRGQDVALRCDPISGHVSLYWYRQALGQGPEFLTYFNYEAQQDKSGLPNDRFSAERPEGSISTLTIQRTEQRDSAMYRCASSLPPSGGNTNEQFFGPGTRLTVL.

V is TRBV6-5 and J is TRBJ2-1, with D unclear. The CDR3 is made up of 15 amino acids. Germline CDR1 is MNHEY and CDR2 is SVGAGI. Trimming stripped 0 bases from V and 7 bases from J, with 13 bases between. CDR3 in amino acids: CASSYSPRVSNEQFF. CDR3 in DNA: TGTGCCAGCAGTTACTCACCAAGGGTTTCAAATGAGCAGTTCTTC.

The V gene is TRBV30, the J gene TRBJ1-5; 9 bases agree with TRBD1. CDR1 is GTSNPN and CDR2 is SVGIG in the germline V gene (reference sequence). Germline trimming cut 1 base from V and 6 bases from J; bases unmatched to any gene: 4. CDR3 length: 14 residues. This chain's CDR3 is CAWSGGQGGQPQHF. The CDR3 nucleotides read TGTGCCTGGAGTGGGGGACAGGGTGGTCAGCCCCAGCATTTT.

This clone was counted a few times. The J gene is TRBJ2-1, the V gene TRBV10-3; possible D gene TRBD2, 5 bases. Trimming left V 3 bases short and J 5 bases short, with 14 bases between. Per germline, CDR1 ENHRY and CDR2 SYGVKD. This CDR3 region has 15 residues. For the CDR3, the DNA is TGTGCCATCAGTGACTTCGACTACCAGAACAATGAGCAGTTCTTC. Translating gives CAISDFDYQNNEQFF.

In DNA form, the CDR3 reads TGCGCCAGCAGCTTAGGCAGGGTTAATGAAAAACTGTTTTTT. It translates to CASSLGRVNEKLFF. The chain uses TRBV5-1 and TRBJ1-4, with a weak D call TRBD1 (5 bases). The V gene's germline CDR1 is SGHRS and CDR2 YFSETQ. The CDR3 has 14 amino acids. Trimming took 2 bases from V and 4 from J, leaving 9 bases between them.

V is TRBV27 and J is TRBJ2-1; TRBD2 is a possible D gene (6 bases). The CDR3 is made up of 15 amino acids. V was trimmed by 5 bases and J by 1 base, leaving 12 bases between them. CDR1 is MNHEY and CDR2 is SMNVEV in the germline V gene (reference sequence). CDR3 in DNA: TGTGCCAGCAGTCCCGGAGGAGGGTCCTACAATGAGCAGTTCTTC. Protein product: CASSPGGGSYNEQFF.

This rearrangement joins TRBV7-2 to TRBJ1-5; TRBD1 agrees at 7 bases. V dropped 0 bases and J dropped 2; count of bases not matched to a gene: 7. CDR1 is SGHTA, CDR2 FQGNSA, per germline. The CDR3 contains 17 residues. The CDR3 nucleotides read TGTGCCAGCAGCTTAGCGCATTCGGGACAGCGCAATCAGCCCCAGCATTTT. It translates to CASSLAHSGQRNQPQHF.

The chain has TRBV7-9 and TRBJ2-7; no reliable D call. Trimming removed 1 base at V and 1 base at J, with 8 bases between. Germline V gene data show CDR1 as SEHNR and CDR2 as FQNEAQ (reference sequence). The CDR3 has 14 residues. The CDR3 DNA reads TGTGCCAGCAGCTTAGACAGTTTTTCCTACGAGCAGTACTTC. Amino acids: CASSLDSFSYEQYF.

This CDR3 is CASSEWGSLYNEQFF. The CDR3 DNA follows: TGTGCCAGCAGTGAATGGGGTAGCCTCTACAATGAGCAGTTCTTC. The V gene is TRBV25-1, the J gene TRBJ2-1; no clear D. CDR3 length: 15 residues. Trimming cost V 1 base and J 3 bases, with 10 bases left between them. Germline loops: CDR1 MGHDK, CDR2 SYGVNS.

The J gene is TRBJ1-2, the V gene TRBV6-5; TRBD1 matches 7 bases. The CDR3 runs to 15 residues. Losses at the gene ends were 5 bases for V and 8 bases for J; bases not matched to a gene: 14. Germline lookup yields CDR1 MNHEY and CDR2 SVGAGI. The CDR3 sequence: CASSRPGTVVNGYTF. In DNA, the CDR3 is TGTGCCAGCAGTCGCCCCGGGACAGTTGTTAACGGCTACACCTTC.

A few counts support this clone. This rearrangement joins TRBV6-5 to TRBJ1-2, with no clear D. Trimming stripped 2 bases from V and 4 bases from J, with 5 bases between. Germline V gene sequence: CDR1 MNHEY, CDR2 SVGAGI. The CDR3 extends over 12 amino acids. The CDR3: CASSYAGYGYTF. The CDR3 nucleotides are TGTGCCAGCAGTTACGCGGGCTATGGCTACACCTTC.

CDR3 coding DNA: TGCAGCGTTGGACAGGGGGAAGAGACCCAGTACTTC. The encoded protein is CSVGQGEETQYF. The J gene is TRBJ2-5, the V gene TRBV29-1; 9 bases fit TRBD1. Per the germline V gene, CDR1 is SQVTM and CDR2 is ANQGSEA. The V segment lost 4 bases and the J segment 3 bases; nucleotides outside the gene matches: 0. The length of the CDR3 is 12 residues.

By share, this clone counts as large. The chain links TRBV6-5 to TRBJ1-2; D call uncertain. This CDR3 is 14 amino acids long. Germline V CDR1 and CDR2: MNHEY, SVGAGI. V was pared by 6 bases and J by 4 bases, with 15 bases between. CDR3 amino acids: CASSPHTDGYGYTF. The CDR3, as DNA: TGTGCCAGCAGCCCCCATACAGACGGCTATGGCTACACCTTC.

V usage is TRBV30 and J usage is TRBJ1-5; maybe TRBD1 (5 bases). The CDR3 totals 15 residues. The V gene lost 1 base and the J gene lost 6 bases, with 16 bases spanning the gap. Germline CDR1 is GTSNPN and CDR2 is SVGIG (reference sequence). CDR3 nucleotide sequence: TGTGCCTGGAGTGGGGACCGGGGTATTGTTCAGCCCCAGCATTTT. Amino acid sequence: CAWSGDRGIVQPQHF.

This chain joins TRBV2 and TRBJ2-1; TRBD2 might be the D (7 bases). With 8 bases removed from V and 5 bases from J, the gap between germline ends came to 16 bases. From germline, CDR1 is SNHLY and CDR2 FYNNEI. The CDR3 spans 14 residues. This CDR3 reads CASLRGGSNNEQFF. CDR3 nucleotide sequence: TGTGCCAGCTTAAGGGGGGGGAGTAACAATGAGCAGTTCTTC.

In its sample, this clone ranks as large. This chain uses TRBV4-3 with TRBJ2-7; 11 bases align to TRBD2. The V and J ends lost 1 base and 12 bases, in that order; junction bases with no gene match: 8. CDR1 and CDR2 (germline): LGHNA, YSLEER. The CDR3 runs 14 residues. As DNA, the CDR3 is TGCGCCAGCAGCCAAGGGGTTTCTAGCGGGAGGCCGTACTTC. Translation gives CASSQGVSSGRPYF.

J is TRBJ2-4 and V is TRBV5-6, with 8 positions matching TRBD1. This CDR3 region has 14 residues. J lost 8 bases, V lost 7 bases, and 11 bases had no gene match. Germline V lookup: CDR1 SGHDT, CDR2 YYEEEE. The CDR3 reads CASSYRDRRYIQYF. The DNA of the CDR3 is TGTGCCAGCTCCTACCGGGACAGGAGGTACATTCAGTACTTC. Looking up the rest from reference TRBV5-6 and TRBJ2-4 gives the full variable domain: DAGVTQSPTHLIKTRGQQVTLRCSPKSGHDTVSWYQQALGQGPQFIFQYYEEEERQRGNFPDRFSGHQFPNYSSELNVNALLLGDSALYLCASSYRDRRYIQYFGAGTRLSVL.

J is TRBJ1-2 and V is TRBV6-5, with 7 bases matching TRBD1. Germline CDR1 reads MNHEY; CDR2 reads SVGAGI. The V and J ends lost 7 bases and 8 bases, in that order; junction bases with no gene match: 13. This CDR3 region has 14 residues. DNA for the CDR3: TGTGCCAGCAAAAAGACAGGGAGAGGATCCGGCTACACCTTC. This translates into CASKKTGRGSGYTF.

The chain employs TRBV4-1 and TRBJ1-1; D remains ambiguous. With 2 bases removed from V and 4 bases from J, the gap between germline ends came to 8 bases. CDR1 is MGHRA, CDR2 YSYEKL, per germline. There are 13 residues in the CDR3. The CDR3 region has the DNA TGCGCCAGCAGCCAAATTCCCAGCACTGAAGCTTTCTTT. The encoded protein is CASSQIPSTEAFF.

The chain is built from TRBV10-3 and TRBJ2-5; the D gene is possibly TRBD2 (6 bases). CDR1 and CDR2 (germline): ENHRY, SYGVKD. This CDR3 is 14 amino acids long. Trimming shortened V by 0 bases and J by 4 bases, and 9 bases separated the two germline ends. CDR3 in amino acids: CAISESGGAETQYF. The DNA of the CDR3 is TGTGCCATCAGTGAGTCTGGCGGGGCAGAGACCCAGTACTTC.

This sequence joins TRBV7-9 and TRBJ2-3; D remains ambiguous. Germline V gives CDR1 SEHNR, CDR2 FQNEAQ (reference sequence). This CDR3 is 14 amino acids long. V gave up 2 bases and J gave up 2 bases, with 8 bases separating them. This CDR3 reads CASSLTTTTDTQYF. CDR3 in DNA: TGTGCCAGCAGCTTAACGACAACCACAGATACGCAGTATTTT.

The chain combines TRBV18 with TRBJ1-5; no definite D call. Germline lookup yields CDR1 KGHSH and CDR2 LQKENI. This CDR3 comprises 16 residues. Trimming stripped 1 base from V and 0 bases from J, with 10 bases between. CDR3 in DNA: TGTGCCAGCTCACCACAGCAGGTCCTTAGCAATCAGCCCCAGCATTTT. Its protein product is CASSPQQVLSNQPQHF.

V is TRBV27 and J is TRBJ2-7; 9 nucleotides line up with TRBD1. Germline-derived CDR1 and CDR2 are MNHEY and SMNVEV (reference sequence). The CDR3 totals 16 residues. V trimming: 3 bases; J trimming: 5 bases; junction bases outside the gene matches: 11. Here the CDR3 DNA reads TGTGCCAGCAGTTTCATCGGGACAGGGTTGGTAGACGAGCAGTACTTC. Residues: CASSFIGTGLVDEQYF.

The rearrangement joins TRBV2 to TRBJ1-5; the match to TRBD1 covers 7 bases. With 8 bases clipped from V and 3 bases from J, the junction kept 1 base outside the gene matches. From germline, CDR1 is SNHLY and CDR2 FYNNEI. The CDR3 length is 12 residues. The CDR3 DNA reads as TGTGCCAGCGGGACAGTCAATCAGCCCCAGCATTTT. Its translation: CASGTVNQPQHF. The variable domain in full, completed from reference TRBV2 and TRBJ1-5, reads EPEVTQTPSHQVTQMGQEVILRCVPISNHLYFYWYRQILGQKVEFLVSFYNNEISEKSEIFDDQFSVERPDGSNFTLKIRSTKLEDSAMYFCASGTVNQPQHFGDGTRLSIL.

The V and J genes are TRBV7-3 and TRBJ2-3; 7 bases match TRBD2. V was pared by 3 bases and J by 3 bases, with 3 bases of the junction left unmatched. This CDR3 has 14 residues. Germline V CDR1 and CDR2: SGHTA, FQGTGA. CDR3 in DNA: TGTGCCAGCAGCTTGGGACTACGAACAGATACGCAGTATTTT. This codes for CASSLGLRTDTQYF.